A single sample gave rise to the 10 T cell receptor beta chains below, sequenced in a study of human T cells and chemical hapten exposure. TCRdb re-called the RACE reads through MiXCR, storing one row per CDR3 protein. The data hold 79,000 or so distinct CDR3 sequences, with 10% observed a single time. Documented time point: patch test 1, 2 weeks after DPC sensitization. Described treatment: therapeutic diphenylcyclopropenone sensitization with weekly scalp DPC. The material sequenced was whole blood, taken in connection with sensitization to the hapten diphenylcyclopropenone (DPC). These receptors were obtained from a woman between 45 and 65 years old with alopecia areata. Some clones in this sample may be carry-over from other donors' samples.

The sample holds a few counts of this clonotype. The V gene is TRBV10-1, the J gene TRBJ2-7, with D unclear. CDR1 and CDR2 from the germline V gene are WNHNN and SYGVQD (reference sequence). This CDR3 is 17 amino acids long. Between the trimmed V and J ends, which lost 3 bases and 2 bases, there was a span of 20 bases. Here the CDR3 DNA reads TGCGCCAGCAGTGACCCTCGAACAGAGCTAAGCGCCTACGAGCAGTACTTC. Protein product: CASSDPRTELSAYEQYF.

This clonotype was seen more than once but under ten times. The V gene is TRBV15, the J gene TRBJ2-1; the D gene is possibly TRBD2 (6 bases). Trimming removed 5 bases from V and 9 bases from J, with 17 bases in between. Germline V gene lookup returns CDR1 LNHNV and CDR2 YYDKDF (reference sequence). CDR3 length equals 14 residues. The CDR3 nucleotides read TGTGCCACCAGCGTTGGCCCGGCGGGGTTTGAGCAGTTCTTC. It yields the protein CATSVGPAGFEQFF.

CDR3 DNA sequence: TGTGCCAGTAGTACGGACCGGGGAGATACGCAGTATTTT. Protein: CASSTDRGDTQYF. This chain links TRBV19 with TRBJ2-3; D is perhaps TRBD2 (5 bases). This CDR3 is built from 13 residues. CDR1 and CDR2 from the germline V gene are LNHDA and SQIVND (reference sequence). Trimming removed 4 bases at V and 5 bases at J, with 10 bases between.

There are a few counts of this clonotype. The chain's CDR3 is CASSLDRGLAVGYF. The CDR3, as DNA: TGTGCCAGCAGCTTAGATCGGGGACTAGCGGTGGGGTACTTC. The J gene is TRBJ2-7, the V gene TRBV11-2; 11 bases are shared with TRBD2. The length of the CDR3 is 14 residues. The J segment lost 12 bases and the V segment lost 0 bases, leaving 7 bases of the junction unmatched. Germline lookup yields CDR1 SGHAT and CDR2 FQNNGV.

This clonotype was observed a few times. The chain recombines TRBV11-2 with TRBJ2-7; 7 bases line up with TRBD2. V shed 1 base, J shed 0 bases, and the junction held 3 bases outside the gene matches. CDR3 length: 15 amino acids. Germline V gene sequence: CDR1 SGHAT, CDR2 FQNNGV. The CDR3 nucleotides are TGTGCCAGCAGCTTAGGAGCGGGACCCTCCTACGAGCAGTACTTC. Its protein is CASSLGAGPSYEQYF. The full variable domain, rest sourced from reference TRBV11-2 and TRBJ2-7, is EAGVAQSPRYKIIEKRQSVAFWCNPISGHATLYWYQQILGQGPKLLIQFQNNGVVDDSQLPKDRFSAERLKGVDSTLKIQPAKLEDSAVYLCASSLGAGPSYEQYFGPGTRLTVT.

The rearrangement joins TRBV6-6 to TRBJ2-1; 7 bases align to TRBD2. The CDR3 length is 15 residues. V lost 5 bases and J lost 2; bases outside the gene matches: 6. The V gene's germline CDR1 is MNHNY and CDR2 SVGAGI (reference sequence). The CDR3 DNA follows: TGTGCCAGCAGTCTAGCGGATAATCCCTACAATGAGCAGTTCTTC. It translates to CASSLADNPYNEQFF.

The CDR3 coding sequence is TGCAGCGCAACGCTCGGGCTCATGAACACTGAAGCTTTCTTT. Translated, it gives CSATLGLMNTEAFF. This chain links TRBV29-1 with TRBJ1-1; D call uncertain. The CDR3 is made up of 14 amino acids. V was trimmed by 7 bases and J by 0 bases, leaving 15 bases between them. Per germline, CDR1 SQVTM and CDR2 ANQGSEA.

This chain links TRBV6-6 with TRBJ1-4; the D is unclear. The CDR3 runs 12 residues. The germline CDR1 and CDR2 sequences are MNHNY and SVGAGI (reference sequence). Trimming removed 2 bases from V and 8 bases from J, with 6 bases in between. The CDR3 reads CASSYVNEKLFF. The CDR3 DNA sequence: TGTGCCAGCAGTTACGTTAACGAAAAACTGTTTTTT.

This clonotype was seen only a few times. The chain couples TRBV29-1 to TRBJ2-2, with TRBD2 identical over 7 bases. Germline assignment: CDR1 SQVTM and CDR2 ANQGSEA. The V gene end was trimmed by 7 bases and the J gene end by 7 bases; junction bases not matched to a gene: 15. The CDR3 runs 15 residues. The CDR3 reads CSGRSGKGKSGELFF. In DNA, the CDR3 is TGCAGCGGGCGGAGCGGGAAGGGCAAAAGCGGGGAGCTGTTTTTT.

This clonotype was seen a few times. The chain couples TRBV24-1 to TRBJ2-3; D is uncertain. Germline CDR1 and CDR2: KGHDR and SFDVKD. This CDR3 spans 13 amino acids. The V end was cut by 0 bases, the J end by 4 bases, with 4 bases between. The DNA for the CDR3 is TGTGCCACCAGTGATTTGTCGGCAGATACGCAGTATTTT. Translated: CATSDLSADTQYF.